These 6 T cell receptor beta chains were sequenced from one sample in a study of T cell repertoires in cytomegalovirus infection. Via MiXCR, TCRdb re-called the reads, giving one row per CDR3 protein. Here the sample spans about 450,000 distinct CDR3 sequences, approximately 31% being singletons. Sequenced: PBMCs. Source of these receptors: a human donor in good health (CMV status not recorded). Some clones in this sample may be carry-over from other donors' samples.

In its sample, this clonotype was seen a few times. The V gene is TRBV4-3, the J gene TRBJ2-7; 8 nucleotides align to TRBD2. The CDR3 has 19 amino acids. From germline, CDR1 is LGHNA and CDR2 YSLEER. Trimming cost V 2 bases and J 3 bases; bases outside gene matches: 18. The CDR3 DNA follows: TGCGCCAGCAGCCAACGGGGGGGGGGAGGGGGACCACGGGTCTACGAGCAGTACTTC. Protein product: CASSQRGGGGGPRVYEQYF.

With respect to this clonotype: No conserved phenylalanine or tryptophan ends this CDR3, so it is likely a read error. This chain links TRBV6-5 with TRBJ1-2; possibly TRBD1 for D (5 bases). V dropped 6 bases and J dropped 7 bases, with 21 bases sitting between them. This CDR3 is 15 amino acids long. The germline gives CDR1 MNHEY, CDR2 SVGAGI. CDR3 region: CASRPGPTLSLGYTC. The CDR3 DNA sequence: TGTGCCAGCAGGCCGGGACCGACGCTTTCCCTTGGCTACACCTGC.

This clonotype was observed at least ten times. The chain carries TRBV7-2 and TRBJ1-1, with no clear D. V lost 5 bases, J lost 0 bases, and 13 bases lay in between. CDR1 is SGHTA and CDR2 is FQGNSA in the germline V gene. CDR3 length: 15 amino acids. The chain's CDR3 is CASSHSRIMNTEAFF. CDR3 coding DNA: TGTGCCAGCAGCCATTCTAGAATCATGAACACTGAAGCTTTCTTT.

This clonotype has a handful of counts. This chain uses TRBV12-3 or TRBV12-4 with TRBJ1-2; a possible D gene is TRBD1 (6 bases). V was shortened by 6 bases and J by 3 bases, with 14 bases between the two germline ends. The CDR3 sequence is 14 residues long. The CDR3 sequence: CASRGGLRDYGYTF. The CDR3 nucleotides read TGTGCCAGCAGAGGGGGACTGCGCGACTATGGCTACACCTTC.

This chain joins TRBV20-1 and TRBJ2-7, with D perhaps matching TRBD2 (6 bases). V was pared by 6 bases and J by 4 bases, with 16 bases between. Germline V CDR1 and CDR2: DFQATT, SNEGSKA (reference sequence). The CDR3 has 13 amino acids. The CDR3 protein is CSALRTGVYEQYF. The CDR3 coding sequence is TGCAGTGCCCTACGGACGGGAGTTTACGAGCAGTACTTC.

This clonotype was counted between two and nine times. This chain uses TRBV6-6 with TRBJ1-1, with D unresolved. The CDR3 contains 14 residues. V was trimmed by 3 bases and J by 5 bases, leaving 13 bases between them. Germline V gives CDR1 MNHNY, CDR2 SVGAGI (reference sequence). This CDR3 reads CASSYDEVWTEAFF. DNA of the CDR3: TGTGCCAGCAGTTATGACGAAGTTTGGACTGAAGCTTTCTTT.